The clone carrying this T cell receptor (beta chain) was detected many times. The data are from a study of immune characterization of retroperitoneal liposarcoma. V dropped 6 bases and J dropped 3 bases, with 10 bases sitting between them. CDR1 and CDR2 (germline): MNHNS, SASEGT. CDR3 length equals 13 residues. TCRdb reprocessed the PCR reads with MiXCR, giving one entry per CDR3 protein. The sample consists of approximately 9,300 distinct CDR3 sequences, more than 25% of them appearing once. The TCR sequence derives from a male donor with retroperitoneal liposarcoma. The specimen was blood. The rearrangement links TRBV6-1 to TRBJ2-3; D gene ambiguous. CDR3: CASRPIGTDTQYF. CDR3 sequence (DNA): TGTGCCAGCAGGCCCATAGGGACAGATACGCAGTATTTT.